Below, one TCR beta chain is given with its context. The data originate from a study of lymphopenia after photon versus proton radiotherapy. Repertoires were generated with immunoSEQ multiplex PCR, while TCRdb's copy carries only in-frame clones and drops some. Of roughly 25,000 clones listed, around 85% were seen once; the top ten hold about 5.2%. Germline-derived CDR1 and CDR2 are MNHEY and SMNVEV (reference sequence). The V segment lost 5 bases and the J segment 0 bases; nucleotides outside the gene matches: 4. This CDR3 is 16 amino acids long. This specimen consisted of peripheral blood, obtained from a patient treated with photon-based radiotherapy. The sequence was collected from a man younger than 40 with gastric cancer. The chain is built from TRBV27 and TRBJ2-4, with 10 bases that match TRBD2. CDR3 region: CASSPAGGVAKNIQYF. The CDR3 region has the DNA TGTGCCAGCAGTCCAGCGGGGGGGGTAGCCAAAAACATTCAGTACTTC.